This TCR beta chain was recorded in a study of shared clonotypes between healthy human individuals. Concerning this clone itself: Antigen: not known.

The table came from immunoSEQ multiplex PCR; TCRdb's copy has only in-frame clones and leaves some out. The sample records roughly 1,500,000 clones, 97% to 99% being singletons. V lost 4 bases to trimming and J lost 2 bases, with 21 bases between them. Germline values: CDR1 LGHNA, CDR2 YSLEER. This CDR3 contains 18 residues. Study-wide results and caveats: Naive CD4 clonotypes were shared across several donors at around 5.4%. Naive subsets generally exceeded memory subsets in estimated richness. Incomplete sequencing of sorted subsets was indicated by rarefaction despite large depth.

A CD45RA+ naive subset and a CD45RA-negative memory subset were split from CD4+ cells. The chain combines TRBV4-3 with TRBJ2-1, with D tentatively TRBD1 (5 bases). What was sequenced was naive CD4+ T cells sorted from blood. The subset: CD45RA+ positively selected. This clonotype was obtained from a man aged 25 to 40 in good health. Written as DNA, the CDR3 is TGCGCCAGCAGCCTACGCGAAAACAGGTTCAACGCCTACAATGAGCAGTTCTTC. It yields the protein CASSLRENRFNAYNEQFF.